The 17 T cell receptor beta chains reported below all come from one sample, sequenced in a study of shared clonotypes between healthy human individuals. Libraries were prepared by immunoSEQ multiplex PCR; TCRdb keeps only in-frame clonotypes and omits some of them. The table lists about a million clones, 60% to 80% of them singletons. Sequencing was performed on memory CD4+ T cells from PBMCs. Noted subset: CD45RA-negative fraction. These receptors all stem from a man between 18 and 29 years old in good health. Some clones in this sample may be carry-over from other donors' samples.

CDR3 residues: CASSPDPSSYEQYF. CDR3 sequence (DNA): TGCGCCAGCAGCCCAGACCCGAGCTCCTACGAGCAGTACTTC. The rearrangement links TRBV5-1 to TRBJ2-7; no firm D call. This CDR3 spans 14 amino acids. Trimming stripped 4 bases from V and 0 bases from J, with 11 bases between. The germline gives CDR1 SGHRS, CDR2 YFSETQ.

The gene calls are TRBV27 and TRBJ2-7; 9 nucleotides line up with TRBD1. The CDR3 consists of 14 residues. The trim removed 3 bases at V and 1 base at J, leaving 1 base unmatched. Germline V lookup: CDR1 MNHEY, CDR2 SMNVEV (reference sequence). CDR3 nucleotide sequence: TGTGCCAGCAGTTTCGGGACAGGGTCCTACGAGCAGTACTTC. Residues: CASSFGTGSYEQYF.

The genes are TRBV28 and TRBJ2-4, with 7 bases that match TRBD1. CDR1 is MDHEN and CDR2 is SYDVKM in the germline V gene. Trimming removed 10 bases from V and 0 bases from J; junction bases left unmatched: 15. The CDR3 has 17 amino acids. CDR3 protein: CATNDRQGIAAKNIQYF. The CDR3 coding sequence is TGTGCCACCAATGACAGACAGGGTATAGCAGCCAAAAACATTCAGTACTTC.

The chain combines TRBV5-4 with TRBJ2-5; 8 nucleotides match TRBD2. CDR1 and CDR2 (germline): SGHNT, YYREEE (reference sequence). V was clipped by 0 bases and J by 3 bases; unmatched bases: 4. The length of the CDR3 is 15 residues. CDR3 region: CASSLGGAGEETQYF. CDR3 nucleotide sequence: TGTGCCAGCAGCTTGGGGGGAGCGGGGGAAGAGACCCAGTACTTC.

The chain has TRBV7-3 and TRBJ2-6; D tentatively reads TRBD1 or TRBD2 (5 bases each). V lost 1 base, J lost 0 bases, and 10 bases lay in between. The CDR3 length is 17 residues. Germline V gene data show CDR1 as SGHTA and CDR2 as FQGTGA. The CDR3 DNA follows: TGTGCCAGCAGCTTAAATGGGGCGGGCTCTGGGGCCAACGTCCTGACTTTC. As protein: CASSLNGAGSGANVLTF.

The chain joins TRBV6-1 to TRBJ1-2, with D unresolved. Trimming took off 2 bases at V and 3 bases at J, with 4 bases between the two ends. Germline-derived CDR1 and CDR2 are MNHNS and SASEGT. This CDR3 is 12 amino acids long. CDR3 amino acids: CASSEQDYGYTF. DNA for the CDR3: TGTGCCAGCAGTGAACAGGACTATGGCTACACCTTC.

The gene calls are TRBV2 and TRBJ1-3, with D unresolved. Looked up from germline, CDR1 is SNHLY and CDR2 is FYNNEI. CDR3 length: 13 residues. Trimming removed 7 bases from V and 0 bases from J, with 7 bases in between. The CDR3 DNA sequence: TGTGCCAGCAAGGGAGACTCTGGAAACACCATATATTTT. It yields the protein CASKGDSGNTIYF.

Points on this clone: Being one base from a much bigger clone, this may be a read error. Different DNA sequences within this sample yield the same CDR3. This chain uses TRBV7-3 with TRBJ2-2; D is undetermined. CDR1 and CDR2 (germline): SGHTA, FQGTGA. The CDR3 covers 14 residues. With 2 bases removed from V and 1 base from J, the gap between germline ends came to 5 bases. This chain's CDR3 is CASSLLGNTGELFF. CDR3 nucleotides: TGTGCCAGCAGCTTACTGGGGAACACCGGGGAGCTGTTTTTT.

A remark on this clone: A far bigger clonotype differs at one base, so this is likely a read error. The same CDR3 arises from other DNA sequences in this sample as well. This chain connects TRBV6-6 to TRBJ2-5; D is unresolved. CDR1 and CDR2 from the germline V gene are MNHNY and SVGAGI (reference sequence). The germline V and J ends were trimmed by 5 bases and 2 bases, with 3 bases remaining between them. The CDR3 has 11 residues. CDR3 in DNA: TGTGCCAGCAGTCATCAAGAGACCCAGTACTTC. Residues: CASSHQETQYF.

The CDR3 nucleotides are TGTGCCAGCAGTTTAGGGGGAGCCGGCTATGGCTACACCTTC. Its protein is CASSLGGAGYGYTF. The rearrangement uses TRBV28 and TRBJ1-2; weak D call: TRBD1 (5 bases). The CDR3 runs to 14 residues. CDR1 and CDR2 (germline): MDHEN, SYDVKM. Trimming removed 2 bases from V and 4 bases from J, with 11 bases in between.

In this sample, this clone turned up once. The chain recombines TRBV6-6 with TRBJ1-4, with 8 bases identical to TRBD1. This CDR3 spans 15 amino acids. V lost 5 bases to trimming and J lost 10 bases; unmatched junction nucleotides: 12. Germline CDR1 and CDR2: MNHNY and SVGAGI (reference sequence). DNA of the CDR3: TGTGCCAGCAGTACCCTCGGACAGGGAGGCGGAAAACTGTTTTTT. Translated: CASSTLGQGGGKLFF.

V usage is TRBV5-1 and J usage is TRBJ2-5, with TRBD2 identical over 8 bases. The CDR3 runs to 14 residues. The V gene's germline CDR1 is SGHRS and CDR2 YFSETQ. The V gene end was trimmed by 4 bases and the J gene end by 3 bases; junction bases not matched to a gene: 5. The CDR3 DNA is TGCGCCAGCAGCCCCGGGGGGGGAGAAGAGACCCAGTACTTC. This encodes CASSPGGGEETQYF.

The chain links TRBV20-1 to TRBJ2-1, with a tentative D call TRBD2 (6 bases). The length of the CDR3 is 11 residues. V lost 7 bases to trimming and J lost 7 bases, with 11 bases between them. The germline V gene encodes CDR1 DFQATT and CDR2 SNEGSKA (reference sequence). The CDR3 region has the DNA TGCAGTGTCCTGACTAGGAATGAGCAGTTCTTC. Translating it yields CSVLTRNEQFF.

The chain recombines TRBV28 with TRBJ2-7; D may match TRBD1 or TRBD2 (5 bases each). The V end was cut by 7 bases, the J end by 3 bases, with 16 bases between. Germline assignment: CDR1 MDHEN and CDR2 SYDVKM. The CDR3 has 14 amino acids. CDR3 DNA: TGTGCCAGCACCACCGGAGCAGGGAGCTACGAGCAGTACTTC. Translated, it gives CASTTGAGSYEQYF.

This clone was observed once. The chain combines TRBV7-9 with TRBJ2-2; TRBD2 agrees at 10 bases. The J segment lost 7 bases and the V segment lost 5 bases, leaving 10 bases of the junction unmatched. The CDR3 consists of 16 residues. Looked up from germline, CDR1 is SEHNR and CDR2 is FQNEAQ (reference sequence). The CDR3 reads CASSVVPSGGDGELFF. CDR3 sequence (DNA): TGTGCCAGCAGCGTCGTGCCTAGCGGGGGCGACGGGGAGCTGTTTTTT.

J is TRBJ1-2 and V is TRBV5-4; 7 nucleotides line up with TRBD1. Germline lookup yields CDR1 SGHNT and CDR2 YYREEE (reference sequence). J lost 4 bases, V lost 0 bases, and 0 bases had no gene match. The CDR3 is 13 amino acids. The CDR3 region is CASSLAGGYGYTF. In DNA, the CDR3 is TGTGCCAGCAGCTTGGCAGGGGGCTATGGCTACACCTTC.

The chain's CDR3 is CASSRPGTGEGYTF. CDR3 nucleotide sequence: TGTGCCAGCAGCCGCCCAGGGACAGGGGAAGGCTACACCTTC. The V gene is TRBV7-2, the J gene TRBJ1-2; 10 bases agree with TRBD1. The CDR3 is 14 residues long. CDR1 SGHTA and CDR2 FQGNSA come from the germline V gene. Unmatched junction bases numbered 8, after V lost 5 bases and J lost 8 bases.